This note documents a single TCR beta chain sequence. Its matching antigen is unknown. Only in-frame clones appear in the TCRdb table, and some are missing; sequencing was by immunoSEQ multiplex PCR. The sample has tens of thousands of clones; 80% are singletons. The record originates from a study of radiation and T cells in renal cell carcinoma. Across the study: Nephrectomy followed 15 Gy stereotactic body radiation by 4 weeks. The study, taken as a whole, reports: From baseline, blood top tumor clonotypes peaked at 2 weeks post-radiation.

Germline assignment: CDR1 SGHRS and CDR2 YFSETQ. Between the trimmed V and J ends, which lost 4 bases and 6 bases, there was a span of 20 bases. CDR3 length: 17 residues. Sample time point: blood 2 weeks post-SBRT. The treatment here: 15 Gy SBRT to primary tumor, nephrectomy 4 weeks later. Serial blood draws occurred at baseline and 2 and 4 weeks post-SBRT. This renal cell carcinoma was of the clear cell type. This rearrangement joins TRBV5-1 to TRBJ1-6; weak D call: TRBD1 (5 bases). This specimen was blood, taken from a patient whose treatment included radiotherapy and nephrectomy. This receptor was taken from a woman in her 70s with renal cell carcinoma. The CDR3 here is CASSPIGPTVGNSPLHF. As DNA, the CDR3 is TGCGCCAGCAGCCCGATAGGGCCGACAGTCGGTAATTCACCCCTCCACTTT.